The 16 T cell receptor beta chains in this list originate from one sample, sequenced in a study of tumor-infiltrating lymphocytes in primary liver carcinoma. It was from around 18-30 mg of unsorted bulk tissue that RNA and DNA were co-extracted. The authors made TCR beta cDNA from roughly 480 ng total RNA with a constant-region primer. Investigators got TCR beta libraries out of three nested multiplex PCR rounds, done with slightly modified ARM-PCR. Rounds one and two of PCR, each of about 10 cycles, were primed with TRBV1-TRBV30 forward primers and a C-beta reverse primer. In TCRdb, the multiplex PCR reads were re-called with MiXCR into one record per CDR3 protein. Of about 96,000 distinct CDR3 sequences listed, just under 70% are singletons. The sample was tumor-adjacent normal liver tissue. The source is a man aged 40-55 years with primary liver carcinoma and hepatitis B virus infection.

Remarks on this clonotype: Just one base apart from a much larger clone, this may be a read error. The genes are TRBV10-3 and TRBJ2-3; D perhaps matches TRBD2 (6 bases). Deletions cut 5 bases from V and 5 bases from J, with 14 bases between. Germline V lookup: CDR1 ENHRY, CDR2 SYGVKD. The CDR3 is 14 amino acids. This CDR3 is CAISTRDSGDTQYF. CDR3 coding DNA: TGTGCCATCAGTACCCGGGACTCGGGAGATACGCAGTATTTT.

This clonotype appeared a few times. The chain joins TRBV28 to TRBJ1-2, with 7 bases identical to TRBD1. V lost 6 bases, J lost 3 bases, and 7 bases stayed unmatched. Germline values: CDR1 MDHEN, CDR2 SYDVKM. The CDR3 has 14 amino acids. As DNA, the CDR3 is TGTGCCAGCAGAGCAACAGGGGCTGACTATGGCTACACCTTC. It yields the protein CASRATGADYGYTF.

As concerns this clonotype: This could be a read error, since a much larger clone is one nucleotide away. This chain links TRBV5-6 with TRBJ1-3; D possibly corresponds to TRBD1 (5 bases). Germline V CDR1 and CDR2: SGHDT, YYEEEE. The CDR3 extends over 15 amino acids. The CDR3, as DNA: TGTGCCAGCAGCGCGGGACCGAACTCTGGAAACATCATATATTTT. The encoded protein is CASSAGPNSGNIIYF.

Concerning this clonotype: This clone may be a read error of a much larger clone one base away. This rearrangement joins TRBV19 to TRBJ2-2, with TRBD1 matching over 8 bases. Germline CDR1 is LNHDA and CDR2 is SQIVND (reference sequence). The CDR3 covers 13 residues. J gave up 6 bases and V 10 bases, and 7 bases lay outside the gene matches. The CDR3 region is CATGTGGAGELFF. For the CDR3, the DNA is TGTGCCACCGGGACAGGTGGGGCCGGGGAGCTGTTTTTT.

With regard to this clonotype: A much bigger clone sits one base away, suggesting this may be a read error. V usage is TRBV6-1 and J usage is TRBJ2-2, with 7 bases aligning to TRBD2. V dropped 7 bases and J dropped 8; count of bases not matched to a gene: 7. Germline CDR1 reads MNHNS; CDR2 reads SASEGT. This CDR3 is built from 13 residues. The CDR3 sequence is CASTLWGGGELFF. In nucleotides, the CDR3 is TGTGCCAGCACCCTATGGGGGGGTGGGGAGCTGTTTTTT.

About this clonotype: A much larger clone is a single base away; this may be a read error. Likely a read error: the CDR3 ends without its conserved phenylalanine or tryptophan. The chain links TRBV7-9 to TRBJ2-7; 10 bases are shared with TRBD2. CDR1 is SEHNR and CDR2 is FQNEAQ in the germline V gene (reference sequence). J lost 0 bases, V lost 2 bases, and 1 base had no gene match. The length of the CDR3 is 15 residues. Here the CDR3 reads CASSLLAGASYEQYS. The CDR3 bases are TGTGCCAGCAGCTTACTAGCGGGGGCCTCCTACGAGCAGTACTCC.

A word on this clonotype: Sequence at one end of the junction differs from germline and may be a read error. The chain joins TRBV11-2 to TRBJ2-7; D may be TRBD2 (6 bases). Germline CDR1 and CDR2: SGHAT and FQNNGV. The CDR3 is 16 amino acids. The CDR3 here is CANSLDPGDGIYEQYF. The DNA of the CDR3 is TGTGCCAACAGCTTAGATCCGGGGGACGGTATCTACGAACAGTACTTC.

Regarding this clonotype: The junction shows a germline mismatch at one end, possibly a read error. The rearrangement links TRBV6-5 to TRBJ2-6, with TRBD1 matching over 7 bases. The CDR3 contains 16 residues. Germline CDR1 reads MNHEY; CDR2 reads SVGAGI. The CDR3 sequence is CASSPQTGAGAIVLTF. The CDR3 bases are TGTGCCAGCAGTCCCCAAACAGGGGCAGGGGCCATCGTCCTGACTTTC.

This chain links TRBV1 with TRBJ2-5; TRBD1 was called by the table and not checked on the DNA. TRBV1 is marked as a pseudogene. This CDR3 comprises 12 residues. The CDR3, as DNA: TGCACTAGCAGCGACAGAGTGGAGACCGAGTACTTC. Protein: CTSSDRVETEYF.

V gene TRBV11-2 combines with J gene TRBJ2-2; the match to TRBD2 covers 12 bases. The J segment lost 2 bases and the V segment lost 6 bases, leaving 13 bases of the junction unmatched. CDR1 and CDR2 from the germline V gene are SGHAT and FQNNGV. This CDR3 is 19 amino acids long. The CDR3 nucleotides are TGTGCCAGCAGGCCGGGAGGGGGACTAGCGGGCCTTAACACCGGGGAGCTGTTTTTT. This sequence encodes CASRPGGGLAGLNTGELFF.

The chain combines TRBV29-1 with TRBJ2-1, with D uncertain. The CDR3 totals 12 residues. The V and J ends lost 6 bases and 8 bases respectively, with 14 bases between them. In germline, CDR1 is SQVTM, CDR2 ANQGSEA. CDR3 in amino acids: CSVEMSSDEQFF. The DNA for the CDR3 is TGCAGCGTAGAGATGTCATCGGATGAGCAGTTCTTC.

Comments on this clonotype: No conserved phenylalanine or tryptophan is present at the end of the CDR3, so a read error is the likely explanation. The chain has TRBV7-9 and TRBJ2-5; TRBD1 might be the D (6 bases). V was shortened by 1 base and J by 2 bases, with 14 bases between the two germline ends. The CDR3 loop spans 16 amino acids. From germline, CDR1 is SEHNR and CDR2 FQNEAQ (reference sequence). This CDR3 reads CASSLGDKGLQETQYY. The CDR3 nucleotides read TGTGCCAGCAGCTTAGGGGACAAGGGGCTGCAAGAGACCCAGTACTAC.

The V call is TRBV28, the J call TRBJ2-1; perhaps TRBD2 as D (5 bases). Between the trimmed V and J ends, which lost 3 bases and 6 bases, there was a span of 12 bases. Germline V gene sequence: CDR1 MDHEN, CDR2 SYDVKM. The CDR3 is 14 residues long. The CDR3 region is CASSFTKEGNEQFF. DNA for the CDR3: TGTGCCAGCAGTTTTACAAAAGAGGGCAATGAGCAGTTCTTC.

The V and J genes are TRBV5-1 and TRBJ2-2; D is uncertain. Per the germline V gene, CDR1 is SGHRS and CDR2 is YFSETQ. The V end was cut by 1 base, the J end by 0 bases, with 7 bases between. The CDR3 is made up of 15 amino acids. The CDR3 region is CASSLIASNTGELFF. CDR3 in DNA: TGCGCCAGCAGCTTGATAGCCTCGAACACCGGGGAGCTGTTTTTT.

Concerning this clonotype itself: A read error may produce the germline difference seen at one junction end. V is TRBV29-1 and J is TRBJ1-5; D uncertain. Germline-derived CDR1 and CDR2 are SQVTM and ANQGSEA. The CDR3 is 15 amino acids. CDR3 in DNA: TGCAGCGTCGCGACCTGGGGTGGTAACAATCAGCCTCAGCATTTT. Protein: CSVATWGGNNQPQHF.

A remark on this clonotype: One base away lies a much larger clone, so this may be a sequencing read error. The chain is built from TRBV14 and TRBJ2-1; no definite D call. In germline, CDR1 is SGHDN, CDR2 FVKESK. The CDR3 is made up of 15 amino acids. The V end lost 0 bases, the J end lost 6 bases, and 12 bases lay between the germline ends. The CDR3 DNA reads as TGTGCCAGCAGCCAAGATTGGCTAGTAGGCAATGAGCAGTTCTTC. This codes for CASSQDWLVGNEQFF.